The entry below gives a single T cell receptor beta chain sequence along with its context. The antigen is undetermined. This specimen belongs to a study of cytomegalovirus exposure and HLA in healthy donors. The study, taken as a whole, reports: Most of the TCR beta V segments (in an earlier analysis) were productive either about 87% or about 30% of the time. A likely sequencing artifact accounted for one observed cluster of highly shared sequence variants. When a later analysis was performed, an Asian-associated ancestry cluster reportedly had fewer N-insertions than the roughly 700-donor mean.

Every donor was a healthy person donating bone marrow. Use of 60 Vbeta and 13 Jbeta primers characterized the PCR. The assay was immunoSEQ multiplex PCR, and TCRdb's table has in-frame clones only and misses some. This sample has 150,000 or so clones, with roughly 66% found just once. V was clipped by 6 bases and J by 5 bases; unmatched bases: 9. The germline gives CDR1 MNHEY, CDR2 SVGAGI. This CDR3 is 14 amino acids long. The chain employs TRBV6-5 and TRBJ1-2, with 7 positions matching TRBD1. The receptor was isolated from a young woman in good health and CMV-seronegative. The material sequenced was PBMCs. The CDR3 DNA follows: TGTGCCAGCAGCAAGGAAGGGACAGCTTATGGCTACACCTTC. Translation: CASSKEGTAYGYTF.